What follows is one TCR beta chain and its context. RNA transcripts served as the template for amplifying TCR beta CDR3 regions. HTBI primers were the set used in a first-round RT-PCR of the TCR CDR3. TCRdb independently ran MiXCR on the multiplex PCR reads; one entry per CDR3 protein. Of just under 750,000 distinct CDR3 sequences in the sample, over 35% are singletons; the top ten hold roughly 31%. Trimming left V 2 bases short and J 7 bases short, with 11 bases between. The CDR3 loop spans 12 amino acids. The germline V gene encodes CDR1 DFQATT and CDR2 SNEGSKA (reference sequence). Subjects aged 18 to 65 presented with newly diagnosed hyperthyroidism of less than 2 months' duration. Patients having uncontrolled infection, another autoimmune disease, pregnancy or lactation were not included. Diagnoses rested on clinical symptoms, serum thyroxine and TRAb, thyroid ultrasound and orbital computed tomography.

These data come from a study of T cells in Graves' hyperthyroidism and ophthalmopathy. The chain recombines TRBV20-1 with TRBJ1-1, with D possibly TRBD1 on 6 matching bases. This TCR was sampled from a woman in her thirties or forties with Graves' hyperthyroidism. The material sequenced was blood. CDR3 sequence reads: CSARRQAFEAFF. CDR3 in DNA: TGCAGTGCTAGAAGACAGGCCTTTGAAGCTTTCTTT.